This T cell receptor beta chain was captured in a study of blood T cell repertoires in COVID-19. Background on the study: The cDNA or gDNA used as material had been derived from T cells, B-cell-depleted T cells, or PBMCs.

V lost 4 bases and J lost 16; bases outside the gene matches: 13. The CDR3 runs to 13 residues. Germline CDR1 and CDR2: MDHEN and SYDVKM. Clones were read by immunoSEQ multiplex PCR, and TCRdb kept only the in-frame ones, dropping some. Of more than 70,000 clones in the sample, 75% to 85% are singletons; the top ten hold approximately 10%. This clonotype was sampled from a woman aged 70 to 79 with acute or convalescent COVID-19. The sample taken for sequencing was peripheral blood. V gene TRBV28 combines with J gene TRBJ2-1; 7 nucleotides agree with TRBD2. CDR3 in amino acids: CASSSRRSGAFFF. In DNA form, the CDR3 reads TGTGCCAGCAGTTCCCGGAGGAGCGGGGCCTTCTTCTTC.